The clone carrying this TCR beta chain was observed a few times. The CDR3 sequence is 15 residues long. The V end lost 0 bases, the J end lost 5 bases, and 11 bases lay between the germline ends. In germline, CDR1 is MNHEY, CDR2 SVGEGT. Amplification of TCR beta CDR3 regions was performed using RNA transcripts as template. First-round RT-PCR of the TCR CDR3 relied on the HTBI primer set. TCRdb ran MiXCR on the multiplex PCR reads and lists one entry per CDR3 protein. The table includes over 250,000 distinct CDR3 sequences, about 25% detected once. This sample was taken from a study of T cells in Graves' hyperthyroidism and ophthalmopathy. Study in general: Peripheral blood was collected at initial diagnosis, before any treatment.

Source material: blood. The TCR comes from a man aged 35 to 55 with Graves' hyperthyroidism that later progressed to Graves' ophthalmopathy. J is TRBJ1-5 and V is TRBV6-2 or TRBV6-3, with no clear D. This chain's CDR3 is CASSYSFSRDQPQHF. As DNA, the CDR3 is TGTGCCAGCAGTTACTCGTTCTCCCGTGATCAGCCCCAGCATTTT.